This record looks at one TCR beta chain sequence and its context. What it binds is unknown. The data originate from a study of Tregs in tolerant kidney transplant recipients. Study-wide results and caveats: Nucleotide sequences could not be compared across some patients' samples due to primer changes. Few patients were studied, so findings need validation in larger groups. Donor-specific Treg expansion exceeded global Treg expansion in tolerant patients, suggesting antigen drive.

Profiled with immunoSEQ multiplex PCR; TCRdb holds only in-frame clones, not every one. The sample includes some 22,000 clones. Mixed chimerism was transient after nonmyeloablative marrow transplants from related graft donors. Unstimulated regulatory T cells (CD4+CD25+CD127-), CD4+CD25- non-regulatory cells, CD4 and CD8 cells were FACS-sorted from thawed PBMCs. The source of this sequence is a human patient who received a combined kidney and bone marrow transplant. Some of the T cells may derive from the graft donor. The specimen comprised CD4+ T cells from blood (PBMCs), sampled 6 months after the transplant.

The CDR3 reads CASSLLTQETQYF. CDR3 DNA (partial): TGTGCCAGCAGCTTACTAACCCAAGAGACC. The chain employs TRBV7-2 and TRBJ2-5; no reliable D call. The observed sequence ends 3 residues before the CDR3 terminus, with the missing tail filled in from the germline J gene. Trimming removed 2 bases at V and 1 base at J, with 5 bases between. Germline assignment: CDR1 SGHTA and CDR2 FQGNSA. This CDR3 contains 13 residues.